This entry lists 19 T cell receptor beta chains sequenced from one sample in a study of T cells in Graves' hyperthyroidism and ophthalmopathy. Regions amplified from RNA transcripts were the TCR beta CDR3 regions. Carried out on the TCR CDR3, a first-round RT-PCR used the HTBI primer set. One entry per CDR3 protein, called by TCRdb with MiXCR from the multiplex PCR reads. Of approximately 710,000 distinct CDR3 sequences listed, 15% to 20% are singletons. Sequencing was done on a sample of blood. The receptors were sampled from a man aged 45 to 65 with Graves' hyperthyroidism.

The chain recombines TRBV2 with TRBJ2-1; 7 bases fit TRBD1. The CDR3 consists of 14 residues. The germline gives CDR1 SNHLY, CDR2 FYNNEI. The J segment lost 8 bases and the V segment lost 4 bases, leaving 8 bases of the junction unmatched. CDR3 residues: CASSVYRTGYEQFF. The DNA for the CDR3 is TGTGCCAGCAGTGTTTATAGGACAGGCTATGAGCAGTTCTTC.

The chain carries TRBV19 and TRBJ2-6, with a possible D match to TRBD1 (5 bases). V dropped 5 bases and J dropped 0 bases, with 17 bases sitting between them. Per germline, CDR1 LNHDA and CDR2 SQIVND (reference sequence). The CDR3 is 18 residues long. CDR3 residues: CASSPNGRGRSGANVLTF. CDR3 bases: TGTGCCAGTAGTCCAAACGGAAGGGGCCGCTCTGGGGCCAACGTCCTGACTTTC.

V and J are TRBV24-1 and TRBJ2-3; TRBD2 aligns across 15 bases. The trim removed 3 bases at V and 6 bases at J, leaving 6 bases unmatched. CDR1 is KGHDR and CDR2 is SFDVKD in the germline V gene. The CDR3 contains 17 residues. In DNA, the CDR3 is TGTGCCACCAGTGATCGTGGACTAGCGGGAGGGATGGATACGCAGTATTTT. Protein sequence: CATSDRGLAGGMDTQYF.

This clonotype was seen more than once but under ten times. V usage is TRBV25-1 and J usage is TRBJ2-2; D is uncertain. This CDR3 has 14 residues. Germline lookup yields CDR1 MGHDK and CDR2 SYGVNS. Trimming pared 6 bases from V and 0 bases from J, leaving 8 bases between. CDR3: CASRDGSNTGELFF. CDR3 sequence (DNA): TGTGCCAGCAGAGACGGTTCGAACACCGGGGAGCTGTTTTTT.

This clonotype has only a few counts. The CDR3 here is CASSSLPQTGVGTEAFF. CDR3 DNA sequence: TGTGCCAGTAGTTCGCTCCCCCAAACAGGGGTGGGTACTGAAGCTTTCTTT. V is TRBV19 and J is TRBJ1-1; 7 bases are shared with TRBD1. The ends lost 5 bases at V and 5 bases at J; junction bases unmatched: 17. This CDR3 is 17 amino acids long. Germline V gene lookup returns CDR1 LNHDA and CDR2 SQIVND (reference sequence).

This clonotype has just a few counts. The chain links TRBV29-1 to TRBJ2-1; 8 nucleotides match TRBD2. V gave up 2 bases and J gave up 8 bases; unmatched junction bases: 5. The germline CDR1 and CDR2 sequences are SQVTM and ANQGSEA. The CDR3 consists of 13 residues. Here the CDR3 DNA reads TGCAGCGTTGAAATTCAGCGGGAGTATGAGCAGTTCTTC. It encodes CSVEIQREYEQFF.

This clonotype appeared a few times. The junction differs from germline at one of its ends, possibly a read error. The chain combines TRBV5-5 with TRBJ2-1; no firm D call. The CDR3 sequence is 15 residues long. The germline V gene has CDR1 SGHKS and CDR2 YYEKEE (reference sequence). The CDR3 DNA reads TGCGCCAGCAGCTCCCGGGCCCCGAGCAACAATGAGCAGTTCTTC. The encoded protein is CASSSRAPSNNEQFF. Full variable domain (outside the CDR3, taken from reference TRBV5-5 and TRBJ2-1): DAGVTQSPTHLIKTRGQQVTLRCSPISGHKSVSWYQQVLGQGPQFIFQYYEKEERGRGNFPDRFSARQFPNYSSELNVNALLLGDSALYLCASSSRAPSNNEQFFGPGTRLTVL.

This clonotype was recorded at least ten times. V is TRBV28 and J is TRBJ1-1, with D possibly being TRBD1 (6 bases). The V end was cut by 8 bases, the J end by 3 bases, with 13 bases between. Germline CDR1 MDHEN, CDR2 SYDVKM. The CDR3 sequence is 13 residues long. The CDR3, as DNA: TGTGCCAGCGTCGAGGGGGGCGACACTGAAGCTTTCTTT. It encodes CASVEGGDTEAFF. The whole variable domain, remainder taken from reference TRBV28 and TRBJ1-1, is DVKVTQSSRYLVKRTGEKVFLECVQDMDHENMFWYRQDPGLGLRLIYFSYDVKMKEKGDIPEGYSVSREKKERFSLILESASTNQTSMYLCASVEGGDTEAFFGQGTRLTVV.

The DNA of the CDR3 is TGCAGCGTACCATCGGAAAAGGATAATGAAAAACTGTTTTTT. Protein product: CSVPSEKDNEKLFF. The rearrangement joins TRBV29-1 to TRBJ1-4, with D unresolved. V lost 6 bases and J lost 4, with 15 bases in between. The CDR3 is made up of 14 amino acids. Germline values: CDR1 SQVTM, CDR2 ANQGSEA.

The gene calls are TRBV10-3 and TRBJ2-6; a weak D match, TRBD1 (5 bases). The V gene lost 6 bases and the J gene lost 4 bases, with 16 bases spanning the gap. The CDR3 sequence is 16 residues long. The germline CDR1 and CDR2 sequences are ENHRY and SYGVKD. The CDR3 coding sequence is TGTGCCATCAGACCGGACACGCCAACGGGGGCCAACGTCCTGACTTTC. It is translated as CAIRPDTPTGANVLTF.

The chain joins TRBV7-2 to TRBJ2-5, with no clear D. The germline V gene encodes CDR1 SGHTA and CDR2 FQGNSA. V lost 1 base, J lost 5 bases, and 23 bases lay in between. The CDR3 length is 18 residues. CDR3: CASSLDGRYAATGETQYF. Here the CDR3 DNA reads TGTGCCAGCAGCTTAGATGGAAGATACGCGGCCACCGGGGAGACCCAGTACTTC.

The CDR3 region is CSVTTGRTYEQYF. DNA for the CDR3: TGCAGCGTAACGACAGGGAGGACCTACGAGCAGTACTTC. The chain couples TRBV29-1 to TRBJ2-7, with D possibly being TRBD1 (7 bases). In germline, CDR1 is SQVTM, CDR2 ANQGSEA. V lost 6 bases to trimming and J lost 2 bases, with 14 bases between them. The CDR3 has 13 residues.

This clonotype was observed at least ten times. The chain has TRBV10-1 and TRBJ2-5; 8 bases are shared with TRBD2. The germline V gene encodes CDR1 WNHNN and CDR2 SYGVQD (reference sequence). V was pared by 2 bases and J by 13 bases, with 15 bases of the junction left unmatched. The CDR3 spans 15 residues. The CDR3 is CASSENLMRSGRLYF. In nucleotides, the CDR3 is TGCGCCAGCAGTGAGAATCTAATGAGGAGCGGGAGACTGTACTTC.

J is TRBJ1-2 and V is TRBV29-1; maybe TRBD1 (5 bases). The V end lost 3 bases, the J end lost 3 bases, and 11 bases lay between the germline ends. Germline-derived CDR1 and CDR2 are SQVTM and ANQGSEA. CDR3 length: 13 amino acids. This chain's CDR3 is CSVDGGDDYGYTF. CDR3 coding DNA: TGCAGCGTTGACGGAGGGGATGACTATGGCTACACCTTC. The full variable domain, its missing parts supplied by reference TRBV29-1 and TRBJ1-2, is SAVISQKPSRDICQRGTSLTIQCQVDSQVTMMFWYRQQPGQSLTLIATANQGSEATYESGFVIDKFPISRPNLTFSTLTVSNMSPEDSSIYLCSVDGGDDYGYTFGSGTRLTVV.

The J gene is TRBJ2-5, the V gene TRBV7-2, with no clear D. Germline lookup yields CDR1 SGHTA and CDR2 FQGNSA. Deletions cut 5 bases from V and 3 bases from J, with 16 bases between. The CDR3 loop spans 15 amino acids. CDR3 sequence: CASSQVGTDKETQYF. The CDR3 nucleotides are TGTGCCAGCAGCCAAGTTGGTACAGACAAAGAGACCCAGTACTTC.

At least ten counts were recorded for this clonotype. The chain recombines TRBV28 with TRBJ1-2; D gene uncertain. Deletions cut 3 bases from V and 5 bases from J, with 13 bases between. Germline V gives CDR1 MDHEN, CDR2 SYDVKM. There are 14 residues in the CDR3. This CDR3 reads CASSLAIGGYGYTF. CDR3 coding DNA: TGTGCCAGCAGTTTGGCTATAGGAGGGTATGGCTACACCTTC.

The chain is built from TRBV27 and TRBJ2-3; D unclear. The V gene lost 4 bases and the J gene lost 4 bases, with 12 bases spanning the gap. This CDR3 is 14 amino acids long. The V gene's germline CDR1 is MNHEY and CDR2 SMNVEV (reference sequence). In nucleotides, the CDR3 is TGTGCCAGCAGTTCCCTCACCGATCCAGATACGCAGTATTTT. Protein product: CASSSLTDPDTQYF.

This clonotype was seen many times. The rearrangement links TRBV5-1 to TRBJ2-2, with a weak D call TRBD2 (6 bases). Trimming removed 3 bases at V and 3 bases at J, with 15 bases between. The CDR3 consists of 16 residues. CDR1 and CDR2 from the germline V gene are SGHRS and YFSETQ. CDR3 sequence (DNA): TGCGCCAGCAGCTCAAACCCCGGGGACTACACCGGGGAGCTGTTTTTT. Protein sequence: CASSSNPGDYTGELFF.

V usage is TRBV20-1 and J usage is TRBJ1-1; possibly TRBD1 for D (6 bases). Deletions cut 6 bases from V and 4 bases from J, with 18 bases between. Germline CDR1 is DFQATT and CDR2 is SNEGSKA (reference sequence). The length of the CDR3 is 14 residues. Here the CDR3 reads CSAPQGILGTEAFF. The DNA of the CDR3 is TGCAGTGCGCCGCAGGGGATCCTAGGCACTGAAGCTTTCTTT.